Listed below are T cell receptor beta chains from one sample, sequenced in a study of identical twins. TCRdb passed the 5' RACE reads through MiXCR, listing each CDR3 protein once. This sample has over 500,000 distinct CDR3 sequences, with roughly a fifth found just once. A further study also used this sample, focusing on T cells expressing NK-cell markers.

The sequencing sample was made of CD4+ T cells sorted from blood. The receptors derive from a woman younger than 30 in good health. Each CDR3 is given with its conserved first and last residue. The D gene is left open where the match is weak. Where a row states a size, it is once, few, many or the class of an expanded clone; other rows omit it.

TGTGCCAGCAGTTACCCGGAGGGCGTGGGTGGAAATGAGCAGTTCTTC	CASSYPEGVGGNEQFF	NA	NA	16	TRBV12-3/TRBV12-4	TRBJ2-1
TGCGCCAGCAGCTCCCTTAGCGGAGGCACAGATACGCAGTATTTT	CASSSLSGGTDTQYF	NA	NA	15	TRBV5-1	TRBJ2-3
TGCGCCAGCAGCGATTACAGGGGGATAAACACTGAAGCTTTCTTT	CASSDYRGINTEAFF	TRBD1	NA	15	TRBV5-1	TRBJ1-1
TGTGCCAGCAGCAGTAGCGGGAGTAACACCGGGGAGCTGTTTTTT	CASSSSGSNTGELFF	TRBD2	few	15	TRBV7-2	TRBJ2-2
TGTGCCAGCAGTTCAAGCGGGACGGGAGATACGCAGTATTTT	CASSSSGTGDTQYF	TRBD2	few	14	TRBV6-5	TRBJ2-3
TGCGCCAGCAGCTCAGAATACGAGCAGTACTTC	CASSSEYEQYF	NA	many	11	TRBV5-1	TRBJ2-7
TGTGCCAGCAGTTCTCTGAGGGCTCCTCGATTTCCGCAGTATTTT	CASSSLRAPRFPQYF	NA	few	15	TRBV6-5	TRBJ2-3
TGCGCCAGCAGCCCCGTTCTAGCGGGAATGGATACGCAGTATTTT	CASSPVLAGMDTQYF	TRBD2	once	15	TRBV4-3	TRBJ2-3
TGCAGTGCCCGGGGGAGTAGCCCCCACGAGCAGTACTTC	CSARGSSPHEQYF	NA	few	13	TRBV20-1	TRBJ2-7
TGCAGTGCTACAAATCGCCGGGGGACTAGCGTTAGCTCCTACGAGCAGTACTTC	CSATNRRGTSVSSYEQYF	TRBD2	NA	18	TRBV20-1	TRBJ2-7
TGTGCCAGCAGTGCTCAGGCCCCTGGCTACAATGAGCAGTTCTTC	CASSAQAPGYNEQFF	NA	few	15	TRBV2	TRBJ2-1
TGTGCCAGCAGTTTTAGACTAGCGGGAGCAGGCGGGGAGCTGTTTTTT	CASSFRLAGAGGELFF	TRBD2	few	16	TRBV12-3/TRBV12-4	TRBJ2-2
TGCGCCAGCAGCCTCCCGGCGGGATTGGACGGCGGGGAGCTGTTTTTT	CASSLPAGLDGGELFF	NA	few	16	TRBV5-1	TRBJ2-2
TGTGCCAGCAGCGTCGGGCAGGGTGGGAATCAGCCCCAGCATTTT	CASSVGQGGNQPQHF	NA	many	15	TRBV9	TRBJ1-5